These 20 T cell receptor beta chains were sequenced from one sample in a study of cytomegalovirus exposure and HLA in healthy donors. PCR primers comprised 60 Vbeta and 13 Jbeta primers. Assay used: immunoSEQ multiplex PCR; TCRdb lists only in-frame clones, some missing. The sample contains around 130,000 clones, 70% to 75% of which appear only once. The specimen sequenced was PBMCs. These receptors were collected from a man aged 25 to 40 in good health and CMV-seronegative.

The rearrangement joins TRBV7-9 to TRBJ1-3; unclear D gene. Trimming pared 1 base from V and 0 bases from J, leaving 4 bases between. Looked up from germline, CDR1 is SEHNR and CDR2 is FQNEAQ (reference sequence). CDR3 length: 14 residues. The DNA for the CDR3 is TGTGCCAGCAGCTTAGTCCTCTCTGGAAACACCATATATTTT. Its protein is CASSLVLSGNTIYF.

This chain uses TRBV7-6 with TRBJ2-1; 8 bases align to TRBD2. The germline V gene encodes CDR1 SGHVS and CDR2 FNYEAQ. Trimming at V came to 0 bases and at J to 6 bases, leaving 4 bases not matched to a gene. The CDR3 has 15 residues. The CDR3 DNA reads TGTGCCAGCAGCTTAGCAGGGACTAGGGTCAATGAGCAGTTCTTC. Amino acids: CASSLAGTRVNEQFF.

In the case of this clone: Other DNA sequences in this specimen translate into the identical CDR3. This sequence joins TRBV20-1 and TRBJ1-2; D unresolved. The germline CDR1 and CDR2 sequences are DFQATT and SNEGSKA (reference sequence). V lost 3 bases to trimming and J lost 8 bases, with 7 bases between them. This CDR3 region has 10 residues. As DNA, the CDR3 is TGCAGTGCTAGCTCCCCGGGCTACACCTTC. It specifies CSASSPGYTF.

This chain uses TRBV7-2 with TRBJ1-1; D remains unclear. V was cut by 8 bases and J by 0 bases, with 10 bases left in between. There are 13 residues in the CDR3. Germline CDR1 and CDR2: SGHTA and FQGNSA. This chain's CDR3 is CASLRWVNTEAFF. CDR3 nucleotide sequence: TGTGCCAGCCTGAGGTGGGTGAACACTGAAGCTTTCTTT.

This clone was detected only once. V is TRBV9 and J is TRBJ2-5, with D possibly TRBD2 on 7 matching bases. In germline, CDR1 is SGDLS, CDR2 YYNGEE. The ends were cut back, 2 bases at V and 4 bases at J, with 18 bases in the middle. The CDR3 contains 16 residues. The CDR3 DNA follows: TGTGCCAGCAGCGTTTCGGGGCGAGGGGGGGCAGAGACCCAGTACTTC. This gives the protein CASSVSGRGGAETQYF. Full variable domain (remainder filled in from reference TRBV9 and TRBJ2-5): DSGVTQTPKHLITATGQRVTLRCSPRSGDLSVYWYQQSLDQGLQFLIQYYNGEERAKGNILERFSAQQFPDLHSELNLSSLELGDSALYFCASSVSGRGGAETQYFGPGTRLLVL.

The genes are TRBV7-2 and TRBJ1-6; D perhaps matches TRBD1 (6 bases). The CDR3 length is 15 residues. V gave up 8 bases and J gave up 7 bases, with 18 bases separating them. The germline V gene encodes CDR1 SGHTA and CDR2 FQGNSA. Here the CDR3 DNA reads TGTGCCAGCGGACAGATGAGAGCCGAGAATTCACCCCTCCACTTT. It translates to CASGQMRAENSPLHF.

The V call is TRBV19, the J call TRBJ2-5; TRBD2 aligns across 10 bases. With V trimmed by 3 bases and J by 5 bases, 12 bases remained unmatched. The CDR3 consists of 17 residues. Germline V gene data show CDR1 as LNHDA and CDR2 as SQIVND (reference sequence). The CDR3 DNA reads as TGTGCCAGTAGTATTGGGCTAGCGGGAGTGGGGTCGGAGACCCAGTACTTC. It is translated as CASSIGLAGVGSETQYF.

This sequence joins TRBV19 and TRBJ2-1, with 11 nucleotides matching TRBD2. In germline, CDR1 is LNHDA, CDR2 SQIVND (reference sequence). Trimming removed 5 bases from V and 9 bases from J; junction bases left unmatched: 9. The CDR3 length is 15 residues. The CDR3: CASSLSSGGVGEQFF. The DNA of the CDR3 is TGTGCCAGTAGTTTAAGTAGCGGGGGGGTCGGTGAGCAGTTCTTC.

The chain has TRBV15 and TRBJ2-5; weak D call: TRBD2 (6 bases). This CDR3 spans 14 amino acids. The V gene lost 4 bases and the J gene lost 4 bases, with 13 bases spanning the gap. Germline lookup yields CDR1 LNHNV and CDR2 YYDKDF (reference sequence). The CDR3, as DNA: TGTGCCACCAGCATGAATGGGGGGTCAGAGACCCAGTACTTC. Protein product: CATSMNGGSETQYF.

V gene TRBV2 combines with J gene TRBJ2-1, with D unclear. CDR1 is SNHLY and CDR2 is FYNNEI in the germline V gene. The V gene lost 6 bases and the J gene lost 9 bases, with 21 bases spanning the gap. This CDR3 contains 15 residues. The chain's CDR3 is CASRVIATDVSEQFF. CDR3 nucleotide sequence: TGTGCCAGCAGAGTTATAGCTACGGATGTGAGTGAGCAGTTCTTC. The full variable domain, with the rest looked up from reference TRBV2 and TRBJ2-1, is EPEVTQTPSHQVTQMGQEVILRCVPISNHLYFYWYRQILGQKVEFLVSFYNNEISEKSEIFDDQFSVERPDGSNFTLKIRSTKLEDSAMYFCASRVIATDVSEQFFGPGTRLTVL.

This clone has only a few counts. J is TRBJ2-7 and V is TRBV7-6, with D possibly TRBD2 on 5 matching bases. V was clipped by 3 bases and J by 0 bases, with 9 bases between them. The CDR3 has 14 residues. Germline V CDR1 and CDR2: SGHVS, FNYEAQ. CDR3 sequence reads: CASSLVLDSYEQYF. DNA of the CDR3: TGTGCCAGCAGCTTGGTACTAGACTCCTACGAGCAGTACTTC.

The J gene is TRBJ2-5, the V gene TRBV20-1; D remains unclear. Germline lookup yields CDR1 DFQATT and CDR2 SNEGSKA (reference sequence). The V end lost 7 bases, the J end lost 8 bases, and 11 bases lay between the germline ends. The CDR3 runs 10 residues. CDR3 region: CSVYFGTQYF. The CDR3 nucleotides read TGCAGTGTATATTTTGGCACCCAGTACTTC.

The V gene is TRBV18, the J gene TRBJ2-1, with D maybe TRBD2 (6 bases). Germline V gene lookup returns CDR1 KGHSH and CDR2 LQKENI. The V end lost 6 bases, the J end lost 6 bases, and 24 bases lay between the germline ends. This CDR3 has 17 amino acids. CDR3 loop: CASSLAFSGEYINEQFF. CDR3 sequence (DNA): TGTGCCAGCTCGCTCGCCTTTTCGGGAGAGTATATCAATGAGCAGTTCTTC.

The rearrangement joins TRBV27 to TRBJ2-7; 7 bases align to TRBD1. The CDR3 consists of 12 residues. V lost 5 bases and J lost 6; bases outside the gene matches: 4. Germline assignment: CDR1 MNHEY and CDR2 SMNVEV (reference sequence). CDR3 residues: CASSRAGGEQYF. In DNA form, the CDR3 reads TGTGCCAGCAGTAGAGCAGGGGGCGAGCAGTACTTC.

This sequence joins TRBV6-1 and TRBJ2-7, with D possibly being TRBD2 (6 bases). CDR1 is MNHNS, CDR2 SASEGT, per germline. CDR3 length: 12 residues. The germline V and J ends were trimmed by 7 bases and 1 base, with 8 bases remaining between them. CDR3 sequence: CASTGGSYEQYF. CDR3 coding DNA: TGTGCCAGCACTGGGGGGTCCTACGAGCAGTACTTC.

The rearrangement links TRBV7-3 to TRBJ2-7; D not resolved. CDR1 and CDR2 (germline): SGHTA, FQGTGA. CDR3 length equals 15 residues. Deletions cut 2 bases from V and 3 bases from J, with 14 bases between. CDR3 nucleotide sequence: TGTGCCAGCAGCTTAGAGAGCAGGCCCGTCTACGAGCAGTACTTC. This codes for CASSLESRPVYEQYF.

The V gene is TRBV4-1, the J gene TRBJ2-5, with 8 bases lining up with TRBD2. V gave up 0 bases and J gave up 6 bases; unmatched junction bases: 12. Per the germline V gene, CDR1 is MGHRA and CDR2 is YSYEKL. The CDR3 extends over 17 amino acids. This chain's CDR3 is CASSQEGGTGGAKTQYF. The CDR3 nucleotides read TGCGCCAGCAGCCAAGAGGGAGGGACCGGGGGGGCTAAGACCCAGTACTTC.

J is TRBJ2-1 and V is TRBV9, with D possibly TRBD1 on 6 matching bases. CDR3 length: 12 amino acids. Germline assignment: CDR1 SGDLS and CDR2 YYNGEE. V lost 0 bases, J lost 8 bases, and 6 bases lay in between. The CDR3 DNA is TGTGCCAGCAGCGTAGCAGGGGATGAGCAGTTCTTC. Protein product: CASSVAGDEQFF.

This sequence joins TRBV28 and TRBJ2-7, with TRBD1 matching 8 bases. CDR3 length: 16 residues. Germline CDR1 reads MDHEN; CDR2 reads SYDVKM. Losses at the gene ends were 6 bases for V and 5 bases for J; bases not matched to a gene: 15. CDR3 nucleotides: TGTGCCAGCAGCTATATCCTCCGGGACAGGTCGGACGAGCAGTACTTC. Translation: CASSYILRDRSDEQYF.

Only one count was recorded for this clone. V gene TRBV4-3 combines with J gene TRBJ1-2; no clear D. From germline, CDR1 is LGHNA and CDR2 YSLEER. Trimming removed 0 bases from V and 3 bases from J, with 8 bases in between. CDR3 size: 14 residues. The CDR3 DNA is TGCGCCAGCAGCCAAGATACCCGGGACTATGGCTACACCTTC. Protein sequence: CASSQDTRDYGYTF.